Below are 21 T cell receptor beta chains sequenced from a single sample in a study of T cells after yellow fever vaccination. TCRdb fed the 5' RACE reads into MiXCR, producing one record per CDR3 protein. The sample has just over 25,000 distinct CDR3 sequences; about 5.5% are singletons. Material: PBMCs, either bulk or a sorted T-cell subset (CD4+, CD8+, memory, or dextramer-sorted; not recorded which), obtained 15 days after the yellow fever booster vaccination. The receptors come from a man aged 25-45 years who received the YFV17D yellow fever vaccine.

This clonotype was seen many times. The chain has TRBV11-2 and TRBJ2-1; D gene ambiguous. CDR1 and CDR2 from the germline V gene are SGHAT and FQNNGV. Between the trimmed V and J ends, which lost 5 bases and 6 bases, there was a span of 11 bases. CDR3 length: 13 amino acids. This CDR3 is CASSLYRFNEQFF. Written as DNA, the CDR3 is TGTGCCAGCAGCCTCTATCGATTCAATGAGCAGTTCTTC.

In its sample, this clonotype was seen many times. The chain carries TRBV28 and TRBJ2-1, with D maybe TRBD2 (6 bases). The CDR3 covers 16 residues. Germline-derived CDR1 and CDR2 are MDHEN and SYDVKM. The V gene lost 6 bases and the J gene lost 2 bases, with 17 bases spanning the gap. CDR3 sequence reads: CASRAPGLLTYNEQFF. For the CDR3, the DNA is TGTGCCAGCAGAGCCCCGGGACTCCTCACCTACAATGAGCAGTTCTTC.

This clonotype was observed at least ten times. Written as DNA, the CDR3 is TGTGCCAGCAGTAACAACGGACTAGCGGGAGATACGCAGTATTTT. It yields the protein CASSNNGLAGDTQYF. The gene calls are TRBV27 and TRBJ2-3; 11 bases align to TRBD2. The length of the CDR3 is 15 residues. Losses at the gene ends were 5 bases for V and 5 bases for J; bases not matched to a gene: 6. Per the germline V gene, CDR1 is MNHEY and CDR2 is SMNVEV (reference sequence).

This clonotype has at least ten counts. The chain is built from TRBV7-2 and TRBJ2-7; D not resolved. CDR1 and CDR2 from the germline V gene are SGHTA and FQGNSA. The CDR3 spans 14 residues. V shed 3 bases and J shed 2 bases, with 11 bases lying between them. CDR3 residues: CASSLGMGPYEQYF. Written as DNA, the CDR3 is TGTGCCAGCAGCTTGGGTATGGGTCCCTACGAGCAGTACTTC.

This clonotype showed up many times. The V and J genes are TRBV10-1 and TRBJ2-2; perhaps TRBD2 as D (5 bases). The CDR3 loop spans 14 amino acids. Germline V gene sequence: CDR1 WNHNN, CDR2 SYGVQD (reference sequence). Between the trimmed V and J ends, which lost 4 bases and 7 bases, there was a span of 13 bases. The CDR3 reads CASSAARAGGELFF. The CDR3 nucleotides read TGCGCCAGCAGTGCTGCGAGGGCCGGCGGGGAGCTGTTTTTT.

This clonotype appeared many times. This chain joins TRBV20-1 and TRBJ2-1; D is unclear. CDR3 length: 12 amino acids. Deletions cut 4 bases from V and 0 bases from J, with 4 bases between. The germline gives CDR1 DFQATT, CDR2 SNEGSKA (reference sequence). The CDR3 here is CSAMLSYNEQFF. The CDR3 DNA reads TGCAGTGCTATGCTCTCCTACAATGAGCAGTTCTTC.

This clonotype has at least ten counts. This CDR3 is CAWSRRVVSYEQYF. The DNA for the CDR3 is TGTGCCTGGAGTCGTCGGGTGGTGTCCTACGAGCAGTACTTC. The chain couples TRBV30 to TRBJ2-7; the D is unclear. This CDR3 comprises 14 residues. The V and J ends lost 2 bases and 1 base respectively, with 12 bases between them. Germline lookup yields CDR1 GTSNPN and CDR2 SVGIG (reference sequence).

This clonotype occurred many times. The genes are TRBV7-2 and TRBJ1-5, with unresolved D. The germline V gene encodes CDR1 SGHTA and CDR2 FQGNSA. The V end lost 3 bases, the J end lost 9 bases, and 6 bases lay between the germline ends. This CDR3 is built from 11 residues. For the CDR3, the DNA is TGTGCCAGCAGCTTTGAAGGGCCCCAGCATTTT. It yields the protein CASSFEGPQHF.

At least ten counts were recorded for this clonotype. The CDR3 nucleotides are TGCGCCAGCAGCTTGGTAGCGGGCATCAACACCGGGGAGCTGTTTTTT. This translates into CASSLVAGINTGELFF. The chain has TRBV5-1 and TRBJ2-2, with 7 bases matching TRBD2. V gave up 0 bases and J gave up 2 bases; unmatched junction bases: 4. The V gene's germline CDR1 is SGHRS and CDR2 YFSETQ. The CDR3 runs 16 residues.

This clonotype showed up many times. The chain is built from TRBV20-1 and TRBJ2-3, with D possibly matching TRBD1 (6 bases). Germline V gene sequence: CDR1 DFQATT, CDR2 SNEGSKA (reference sequence). The V and J ends lost 3 bases and 4 bases respectively, with 11 bases between them. This CDR3 is built from 13 residues. The CDR3: CSARQGNADTQYF. CDR3 coding DNA: TGCAGTGCTAGGCAGGGGAACGCAGATACGCAGTATTTT.

This clonotype has at least ten counts. CDR3 loop: CAWDIRQATEAFF. The CDR3 DNA reads as TGTGCCTGGGACATCCGGCAGGCCACTGAAGCTTTCTTT. The chain combines TRBV30 with TRBJ1-1; D unclear. V lost 5 bases and J lost 4, with 14 bases in between. Germline-derived CDR1 and CDR2 are GTSNPN and SVGIG (reference sequence). This CDR3 is 13 amino acids long.

This clonotype was counted at least ten times. The chain carries TRBV7-2 and TRBJ1-2; D might be TRBD1 (6 bases). Germline CDR1 reads SGHTA; CDR2 reads FQGNSA. The V end was cut by 6 bases, the J end by 2 bases, with 13 bases between. The CDR3 consists of 14 residues. The CDR3 loop reads CASSPAGANYGYTF. As DNA, the CDR3 is TGTGCCAGCAGTCCGGCAGGGGCAAACTATGGCTACACCTTC. Combining the CDR3 with reference TRBV7-2 and TRBJ1-2 gives the whole variable domain GAGVSQSPSNKVTEKGKDVELRCDPISGHTALYWYRQSLGQGLEFLIYFQGNSAPDKSGLPSDRFSAERTGGSVSTLTIQRTQQEDSAVYLCASSPAGANYGYTFGSGTRLTVV.

This clonotype was seen ten or more times. This rearrangement joins TRBV24-1 to TRBJ2-7; D is unclear. The V end was cut by 5 bases, the J end by 5 bases, with 6 bases between. The CDR3 is 11 amino acids. Looked up from germline, CDR1 is KGHDR and CDR2 is SFDVKD. The CDR3, as DNA: TGTGCCACCAGTGCTGACAACGAGCAGTACTTC. It encodes CATSADNEQYF.

This clonotype was picked up many times. The chain combines TRBV20-1 with TRBJ2-7, with D uncertain. The V and J ends lost 2 bases and 0 bases respectively, with 8 bases between them. Per the germline V gene, CDR1 is DFQATT and CDR2 is SNEGSKA (reference sequence). The CDR3 is made up of 13 amino acids. Here the CDR3 DNA reads TGCAGTGCTAGATCTGGGGTCTCCTACGAGCAGTACTTC. Its protein product is CSARSGVSYEQYF.

This clonotype was picked up many times. The chain is built from TRBV19 and TRBJ2-1; D perhaps matches TRBD2 (5 bases). CDR1 and CDR2 from the germline V gene are LNHDA and SQIVND (reference sequence). V gave up 3 bases and J gave up 8 bases, with 14 bases separating them. This CDR3 has 14 residues. This CDR3 reads CASSIDGKGDEQFF. Here the CDR3 DNA reads TGTGCCAGTAGTATCGACGGGAAGGGCGATGAGCAGTTCTTC.

This clonotype was observed many times. The CDR3 bases are TGTGCCACCAGCAGAGATCGTGGGGCCAACGTCCTGACTTTC. It yields the protein CATSRDRGANVLTF. The chain recombines TRBV15 with TRBJ2-6, with unresolved D. Deletions cut 0 bases from V and 3 bases from J, with 3 bases between. Germline V lookup: CDR1 LNHNV, CDR2 YYDKDF (reference sequence). CDR3 length: 14 amino acids. Full variable domain (remainder filled in from reference TRBV15 and TRBJ2-6): DAMVIQNPRYQVTQFGKPVTLSCSQTLNHNVMYWYQQKSSQAPKLLFHYYDKDFNNEADTPDNFQSRRPNTSFCFLDIRSPGLGDTAMYLCATSRDRGANVLTFGAGSRLTVL.

Concerning this clonotype: This could be a read error, since a much larger clone is one nucleotide away. This chain uses TRBV12-3 or TRBV12-4 with TRBJ1-2; a weak D match, TRBD1 (5 bases). CDR3 length: 13 residues. V lost 7 bases and J 7 bases, leaving 16 bases between the germline ends. The chain's CDR3 is CASTPWTYTGYTF. DNA for the CDR3: TGTGCCAGCACCCCATGGACATATACTGGCTACACCTTC.

This clonotype has a count of ten or more. V gene TRBV5-1 combines with J gene TRBJ2-7; D might be TRBD1 or TRBD2, each matching 5 bases. V gave up 2 bases and J gave up 5 bases, with 14 bases separating them. From germline, CDR1 is SGHRS and CDR2 YFSETQ. The CDR3 has 14 residues. CDR3 in DNA: TGCGCCAGCAGCTTTATGGGGGTTTCCCACGAGCAGTACTTC. Amino acids: CASSFMGVSHEQYF.

This clonotype was counted at least ten times. The genes are TRBV7-2 and TRBJ2-7; D might be TRBD1 or TRBD2, each matching 5 bases. Trimming cost V 5 bases and J 3 bases, with 14 bases left between them. The CDR3 loop spans 14 amino acids. Per the germline V gene, CDR1 is SGHTA and CDR2 is FQGNSA. In DNA, the CDR3 is TGTGCCAGCAGCCGAGCACCGGGGCTCTACGAGCAGTACTTC. This gives the protein CASSRAPGLYEQYF.

This clonotype counts as medium-sized. This sequence joins TRBV7-2 and TRBJ2-5; tentatively, D is TRBD1 or TRBD2 (5 bases each). Between the trimmed V and J ends, which lost 4 bases and 7 bases, there was a span of 25 bases. The germline V gene has CDR1 SGHTA and CDR2 FQGNSA. This CDR3 has 17 residues. The CDR3 here is CASSSSHGTPLQRTQYF. For the CDR3, the DNA is TGTGCCAGCAGCTCTTCCCACGGGACCCCCCTTCAAAGGACCCAGTACTTC.

This clonotype has a count of ten or more. The rearrangement joins TRBV20-1 to TRBJ2-4, with 10 bases lining up with TRBD2. V lost 6 bases, J lost 8 bases, and 13 bases stayed unmatched. The CDR3 contains 15 residues. In germline, CDR1 is DFQATT, CDR2 SNEGSKA (reference sequence). In DNA, the CDR3 is TGCAGTGCCCAAAAGCGGGAGGGGAGTTTGGACATTCAGTACTTC. Translated, it gives CSAQKREGSLDIQYF.